The entry below gives a single TCR beta chain sequence along with its context. Distinct nucleotide sequences in the sample also encode this CDR3. Germline V lookup: CDR1 ENHRY, CDR2 SYGVKD. The CDR3 extends over 12 amino acids. Trimming removed 2 bases from V and 3 bases from J, with 5 bases in between. The table came from immunoSEQ multiplex PCR; TCRdb's copy has only in-frame clones and leaves some out. The top ten clones hold 0.85% to 1.2% of a sample with roughly 2 million clones, less than 95% of them seen once. The record originates from a study of shared clonotypes between healthy human individuals. CD45RO negativity and positive selection for CCR7 defined naive CD8 cells, a population that excluded terminally differentiated effector memory CD45RA+ cells.

This chain uses TRBV10-3 with TRBJ2-7, with no clear D. The sequenced material came from naive CD8+ T cells sorted from blood. The TCR sequence derives from a man in his late teens or twenties in good health. The CDR3 DNA is TGTGCCATCAGTGAGCCAAGCTACGAGCAGTACTTC. It is translated as CAISEPSYEQYF.